Given below is one TCR beta chain in context. Its matching antigen is unknown. The data were produced by immunoSEQ multiplex PCR, yet TCRdb's version contains in-frame clones alone and is incomplete. The repertoire has about 49,000 clones, under 90% of them found once; the top ten carry approximately 1.6%. The data are from a study of OX40 agonist ivuxolimab in advanced cancers. Regarding the study as a whole: Low clonal expansion, among the lowest seen, marked partial responders at 0.1-3.0 mg/kg.

This CDR3 comprises 14 residues. With 5 bases removed from V and 0 bases from J, the gap between germline ends came to 8 bases. Germline-derived CDR1 and CDR2 are SGHRS and YFSETQ. This chain joins TRBV5-1 and TRBJ2-2, with TRBD2 as a possible D gene (6 bases). The source is an adult with an advanced solid tumor such as melanoma, head and neck, liver or kidney cancer. The material sequenced was CD4+ or CD8+ T cells sorted from blood, taken in a trial of the OX40 agonist ivuxolimab. CDR3 nucleotide sequence: TGCGCCAGCAGTTGGAGGGCGAACACCGGGGAGCTGTTTTTT. Residues: CASSWRANTGELFF.